This T cell receptor beta chain stems from a study of somatic mutations in cytotoxic T cells in rheumatoid arthritis. Study at large: After diagnosis, patient blood (30 ml EDTA) was drawn right away, before any treatment was given. Certain T-cell populations stained with V beta antibodies were FACS-sorted to nearly 100% purity, and V beta1+ cells were TCRB-sequenced.

The CDR3 totals 14 residues. Looked up from germline, CDR1 is MNHEY and CDR2 is SVGAGI. Between the trimmed V and J ends, which lost 5 bases and 5 bases, there was a span of 12 bases. There are a few counts of this clone. Its antigen is still unknown. Notes on the study in general: Of the expanded CD8+ clones, the antigen targets were not known. Rheumatoid arthritis patients showed CD8+ clonality increasing with age, unlike healthy controls.

The data were produced by immunoSEQ multiplex PCR, yet TCRdb's version contains in-frame clones alone and is incomplete. The data contain 18,000 or so clones, 82% of them singletons. The TCR originated in an adult with rheumatoid arthritis. Specimen: CD8+ T cells sorted from blood. The genes are TRBV6-5 and TRBJ2-2, with no clear D. The CDR3 DNA reads as TGTGCCAGCAGTCCCCATCAGCTTACCGGGGAGCTGTTTTTT. It specifies CASSPHQLTGELFF.